This TCR beta chain was profiled in a study of cytomegalovirus exposure and HLA in healthy donors. Deletions cut 6 bases from V and 3 bases from J, with 12 bases between. CDR1 is SGHVS and CDR2 is FQNEAQ in the germline V gene. The CDR3 extends over 13 amino acids. Regarding the study as a whole: The authors reported that TCR beta sequences could predict HLA-A and HLA-B alleles. These predictions were accurate for most subjects in the first cohort. Many donors shared some public TCRs, even though most TCR sequences were rare. Across donors, presence/absence analyses took sequencing depth to be roughly uniform.

The PCR was carried out with 60 Vbeta primers and 13 Jbeta primers. Clones were read by immunoSEQ multiplex PCR, and TCRdb kept only the in-frame ones, dropping some. This table holds around 200,000 clones, around 80% found once. A remark on this clone: What it binds is unknown.

This sequence originates from a man in his forties or fifties in good health and CMV-seropositive. The sample consisted of PBMCs. This chain uses TRBV7-8 with TRBJ2-7, with D possibly TRBD1 on 6 matching bases. CDR3 residues: CASSEGVDYEQYV. The CDR3 DNA reads as TGTGCCAGCAGTGAGGGGGTAGACTACGAGCAGTACGTC.